This TCR beta chain was found in a study of blood T cell repertoires in COVID-19. Background on the study: Material from acute and convalescent COVID-19 was sourced from the United States, Italy and Spain. From T cells, B-cell-depleted T cells, or PBMCs came the material, which was cDNA or gDNA.

Those designated as exposed participants met a COVID-19 case within 2 weeks before study entry. Sequencing was performed with immunoSEQ multiplex PCR; in TCRdb, only in-frame clones are kept and a portion is missing. This repertoire shows 200,000 to 300,000 clones, about 87% found once; its top ten account for approximately 3.4%. The ends lost 5 bases at V and 6 bases at J; junction bases unmatched: 7. CDR1 and CDR2 (germline): SGHTA, FQGNSA. This CDR3 spans 15 amino acids. This receptor was taken from a woman aged 40 to 55 who had been exposed to COVID-19. The material sequenced was PBMCs or T cells enriched from blood (not recorded which). The genes are TRBV7-2 and TRBJ1-6; 7 bases fit TRBD1. CDR3 bases: TGTGCCAGCAGCATCCGACAGGGTTTTAATTCACCCCTCCACTTT. This gives the protein CASSIRQGFNSPLHF.